The rows below give T cell receptor beta chains drawn from one sample of a study of PD-1 blockade in classical Hodgkin lymphoma. Assay used: immunoSEQ multiplex PCR; TCRdb lists only in-frame clones, some missing. The sample yields approximately 25,000 clones, over 80% seen once. The specimen was CD4+ T cells from blood, collected at baseline. The receptors were gathered from a human donor with classical Hodgkin lymphoma. Both conserved end residues are part of each CDR3. D genes are given only for firm matches. Not all rows give a size; the values are once, few, many and, for expanded clones, a class.

- | TRBJ2-1 | TRBD2 | 15 | TRBV11-2 | CASSLSGTSENEQFF | TGTGCCAGCAGCTTATCCGGGACTAGCGAGAATGAGCAGTTCTTC
- | TRBJ2-5 | - | 14 | TRBV19 | CASSIRSEIETQYF | TGTGCCAGTAGTATCCGTTCCGAGATTGAGACCCAGTACTTC
few | TRBJ1-1 | - | 15 | TRBV7-6 | CASSLIRAGNTEAFF | TGTGCCAGCAGCTTAATCAGGGCAGGGAACACTGAAGCTTTCTTT
- | TRBJ2-7 | - | 13 | TRBV7-9 | CASSFGGTYEQYF | TGTGCCAGCAGCTTCGGGGGCACTTACGAGCAGTACTTC
once | TRBJ1-5 | TRBD1 | 15 | TRBV5-6 | CASSVGQALDQPQHF | TGTGCCAGCAGCGTCGGACAGGCTCTCGATCAGCCCCAGCATTTT
- | TRBJ2-2 | - | 13 | TRBV2 | CASRAREAGELFF | TGTGCCAGCAGGGCCAGGGAAGCCGGGGAGCTGTTTTTT
- | TRBJ1-6 | - | 13 | TRBV30 | CAWSESVPSPLHF | TGTGCCTGGAGTGAGTCCGTCCCATCACCCCTCCACTTT
- | TRBJ2-1 | TRBD2 | 14 | TRBV19 | CASSLSGGYNEQFF | TGTGCCAGTAGTCTTAGCGGGGGGTACAATGAGCAGTTCTTC
- | TRBJ1-1 | - | 15 | TRBV27 | CASTLRGPLGTEAFF | TGTGCCAGCACCCTTCGGGGGCCCTTGGGTACTGAAGCTTTCTTT
few | TRBJ1-1 | TRBD1 | 14 | TRBV11-1 | CASSFDRVNTEAFF | TGTGCCAGCAGCTTTGACAGGGTGAACACTGAAGCTTTCTTT
- | TRBJ1-3 | - | 16 | TRBV14 | CASSQDGWGERNTIYF | TGTGCCAGCAGCCAAGACGGGTGGGGAGAAAGAAACACCATATATTTT
- | TRBJ2-3 | - | 15 | TRBV6-1 | CASSEWGILTDTQYF | TGTGCCAGCAGTGAATGGGGGATACTCACAGATACGCAGTATTTT
- | TRBJ1-1 | - | 14 | TRBV25-1 | CASSAGTSNTEAFF | TGTGCCAGCAGTGCCGGGACTTCGAACACTGAAGCTTTCTTT
few | TRBJ1-1 | - | 15 | TRBV9 | CASSVGAGAWTEAFF | TGTGCCAGCAGCGTAGGGGCGGGGGCATGGACTGAAGCTTTCTTT
- | TRBJ1-1 | - | 15 | TRBV2 | CASQDRRGPNTEAFF | TGTGCCAGCCAGGACCGACGGGGGCCGAACACTGAAGCTTTCTTT
- | TRBJ2-1 | - | 15 | TRBV5-1 | CASSLEASSYNEQFF | TGCGCCAGCAGCTTGGAAGCTAGCTCCTACAATGAGCAGTTCTTC
once | TRBJ1-2 | - | 13 | TRBV7-8 | CASSGTGAVGYTF | TGTGCCAGCAGCGGGACGGGGGCGGTTGGCTACACCTTC
- | TRBJ1-5 | TRBD1 | 13 | TRBV30 | CAWSRQGNQPQHF | TGTGCCTGGAGCAGACAGGGGAATCAGCCCCAGCATTTT
- | TRBJ2-5 | TRBD2 | 14 | TRBV7-2 | CASSLGGGLGTQYF | TGTGCCAGCAGCTTAGGCGGGGGATTGGGGACCCAGTACTTC
- | TRBJ1-2 | - | 13 | TRBV4-3 | CASSQARAYGYTF | TGCGCCAGCAGCCAAGCAAGGGCCTATGGCTACACCTTC
few | TRBJ1-1 | TRBD1 | 13 | TRBV5-1 | CASSGQGNTEAFF | TGCGCCAGCAGCGGACAGGGGAACACTGAAGCTTTCTTT
- | TRBJ2-1 | - | 15 | TRBV12-5 | CASGSGASSYNEQFF | TGTGCTAGTGGGTCCGGGGCCAGCTCCTACAATGAGCAGTTCTTC
once | TRBJ1-1 | - | 15 | TRBV6-1 | CASSAQPLMNTEAFF | TGTGCCAGCAGTGCTCAACCTCTGATGAACACTGAAGCTTTCTTT
- | TRBJ1-2 | - | 13 | TRBV30 | CASGDLSNYGYTF | TGTGCCTCGGGGGACCTATCTAACTATGGCTACACCTTC
- | TRBJ2-3 | - | 14 | TRBV7-3 | CASSPRQITDTQYF | TGTGCCAGCAGCCCCCGACAGATCACAGATACGCAGTATTTT
- | TRBJ2-5 | TRBD2 | 16 | TRBV7-9 | CASSLRGSGDGETQYF | TGTGCCAGCAGCTTGCGGGGGTCGGGGGACGGGGAGACCCAGTACTTC
- | TRBJ2-1 | - | 13 | TRBV11-2 | CASSFGLLRVQFF | TGTGCCAGCAGCTTTGGCTTGCTGCGGGTGCAGTTCTTC
- | TRBJ2-5 | - | 16 | TRBV4-2 | CASSQDGPPRRETQYF | TGTGCCAGCAGCCAAGATGGGCCACCTCGGAGGGAGACCCAGTACTTC
- | TRBJ1-5 | TRBD1 | 15 | TRBV7-2 | CASSSLRDRVQPQHF | TGTGCCAGCAGCTCCCTCCGGGACAGGGTACAGCCCCAGCATTTT
- | TRBJ2-1 | - | 12 | TRBV7-2 | CASSSPGNEQFF | TGTGCCAGCAGCTCCCCGGGGAATGAGCAGTTCTTC
- | TRBJ1-4 | - | 15 | TRBV7-2 | CASSLGATTNEKLFF | TGTGCCAGCAGCTTAGGAGCCACAACTAATGAAAAACTGTTTTTT
once | TRBJ2-2 | - | 15 | TRBV5-1 | CASSLGAVNTGELFF | TGCGCCAGCAGCTTGGGTGCCGTGAACACCGGGGAGCTGTTTTTT
- | TRBJ2-1 | TRBD2 | 13 | TRBV7-2 | CASSLILAGEQFF | TGTGCCAGCAGCTTGATCCTAGCGGGGGAGCAGTTCTTC
- | TRBJ1-4 | - | 13 | TRBV5-1 | CASRGQENEKLFF | TGCGCCAGCAGGGGTCAGGAAAATGAAAAACTGTTTTTT
- | TRBJ1-2 | - | 15 | TRBV5-1 | CASSQGHGGGYGYTF | TGCGCCAGCAGCCAGGGACATGGAGGTGGCTATGGCTACACCTTC
- | TRBJ1-1 | - | 13 | TRBV6-6 | CASSRGQNTEAFF | TGTGCCAGCAGTCGAGGACAGAACACTGAAGCTTTCTTT
- | TRBJ2-2 | - | 13 | TRBV13 | CASSKQGTGELFF | TGTGCCAGCAGCAAACAGGGCACCGGGGAGCTGTTTTTT
- | TRBJ2-1 | TRBD2 | 16 | TRBV2 | CASSEAQRGSYNEQFF | TGTGCCAGCAGCGAAGCACAGCGGGGGTCCTACAATGAGCAGTTCTTC
- | TRBJ2-2 | - | 14 | TRBV7-2 | CASSSTGDTGELFF | TGTGCCAGCAGCTCCACTGGGGACACCGGGGAGCTGTTTTTT
- | TRBJ1-1 | TRBD1 | 14 | TRBV28 | CASRPQGGGLRAFF | TGTGCCAGCAGGCCCCAGGGGGGAGGTTTACGAGCTTTCTTT
once | TRBJ1-4 | TRBD1 | 15 | TRBV15 | CATSRPGTANEKLFF | TGTGCCACCAGCCGCCCCGGGACAGCTAATGAAAAACTGTTTTTT
- | TRBJ2-7 | TRBD2 | 16 | TRBV28 | CASSLIYGGVTYEQYF | TGTGCCAGCAGTTTAATCTATGGGGGGGTCACCTACGAGCAGTACTTC
- | TRBJ2-2 | TRBD1 | 14 | TRBV29-1 | CSVRQGARTGELFF | TGCAGCGTCAGACAGGGGGCGCGTACCGGGGAGCTGTTTTTT
- | TRBJ2-5 | TRBD2 | 16 | TRBV10-3 | CAISGFGGGSQETQYF | TGTGCCATCAGTGGTTTCGGGGGGGGTAGCCAAGAGACCCAGTACTTC
- | TRBJ2-3 | - | 15 | TRBV9 | CASSSGVGDSDTQYF | TGTGCCAGCAGTTCCGGAGTAGGTGATTCAGATACGCAGTATTTT
- | TRBJ2-4 | TRBD1 | 14 | TRBV11-2 | CASSLDRGGGIQYF | TGTGCCAGCAGCTTGGACAGGGGAGGCGGCATTCAGTACTTC
- | TRBJ2-1 | - | 13 | TRBV7-2 | CASSLGQGQEQFF | TGTGCCAGCAGCTTAGGTCAGGGTCAGGAGCAGTTCTTC
- | TRBJ1-2 | - | 16 | TRBV6-5 | CASSYSGRAVDSGYTF | TGTGCCAGCAGTTACTCCGGCAGGGCGGTAGACAGCGGCTACACCTTC
- | TRBJ1-6 | TRBD1 | 20 | TRBV4-2 | CASSRDRGQDGGNYNSPLHF | TGTGCCAGCAGCCGGGACAGGGGGCAAGATGGCGGGAACTATAATTCACCCCTCCACTTT
- | TRBJ1-2 | - | 15 | TRBV4-2 | CASSQDTLSPYGYTF | TGTGCCAGCAGCCAAGATACCCTGAGCCCGTATGGCTACACCTTC
- | TRBJ2-1 | TRBD1 | 16 | TRBV2 | CASTVVGTAWDNEQFF | TGTGCCAGCACTGTAGTTGGGACAGCGTGGGACAATGAGCAGTTCTTC
- | TRBJ2-1 | TRBD2 | 16 | TRBV9 | CASSPRDSGGAYEQFF | TGTGCCAGCAGCCCTCGAGATAGCGGGGGGGCCTATGAGCAGTTCTTC
- | TRBJ1-5 | - | 15 | TRBV6-5 | CASSGQPYSNQPQHF | TGTGCCAGCAGTGGACAGCCATATAGCAATCAGCCCCAGCATTTT
- | TRBJ1-5 | TRBD1 | 15 | TRBV7-2 | CASSSGTGVNQPQHF | TGTGCCAGCAGCTCCGGAACAGGGGTTAACCAGCCCCAGCATTTT
- | TRBJ1-4 | - | 15 | TRBV19 | CASNDGGGFNEKLFF | TGTGCCAGTAATGATGGCGGGGGATTTAATGAAAAACTGTTTTTT
- | TRBJ1-2 | TRBD1 | 14 | TRBV28 | CASSLGTGGLGYTF | TGTGCCAGCAGTTTAGGGACAGGGGGCCTTGGCTACACCTTC
- | TRBJ1-1 | - | 14 | TRBV9 | CASSVGAGNTEAFF | TGTGCCAGCAGCGTAGGGGCGGGGAACACTGAAGCTTTCTTT
- | TRBJ1-1 | TRBD1 | 14 | TRBV18 | CASSSWTGHTEAFF | TGTGCCAGCTCATCGTGGACAGGACACACTGAAGCTTTCTTT